These 5 T cell receptor beta chains were all obtained from the same sample, sequenced in a study of molecular identifiers for immune sequencing clone quantification. One entry per CDR3 protein, called by TCRdb with MiXCR from the PCR reads. The repertoire consists of roughly 630,000 distinct CDR3 sequences, with 25% occurring once and the leading ten covering about 0.84%. Input material: naive CD8+ T cells from blood, with Jurkat cell RNA spiked in. Subset: FACS-sorted CD8+CD4-CCR7+CD45RA+ naive T cells. The receptors were gathered from a human donor in good health. Some libraries in this study had Jurkat cell RNA spiked in.

The V call is TRBV28, the J call TRBJ1-1, with D possibly matching TRBD1 (5 bases). CDR1 MDHEN and CDR2 SYDVKM come from the germline V gene. CDR3 length: 16 residues. Trimming took 5 bases from V and 6 from J, leaving 22 bases between them. CDR3 sequence reads: CASSTISHGRGSEAFF. The DNA for the CDR3 is TGTGCCAGCAGTACCATTTCTCACGGCCGGGGGTCTGAAGCTTTCTTT.

This clonotype was counted ten times or more. The genes are TRBV20-1 and TRBJ2-7, with 10 bases fitting TRBD1. Germline CDR1 and CDR2: DFQATT and SNEGSKA (reference sequence). Trimming at V came to 5 bases and at J to 2 bases, leaving 15 bases not matched to a gene. The CDR3 loop spans 17 amino acids. The DNA for the CDR3 is TGCAGTGCTTGGGACGGGCTGGCGGGACAGGGGACCTACGAGCAGTACTTC. It codes for CSAWDGLAGQGTYEQYF.

This rearrangement joins TRBV27 to TRBJ1-4, with no clear D. This CDR3 is 17 amino acids long. Germline values: CDR1 MNHEY, CDR2 SMNVEV (reference sequence). Trimming took 1 base from V and 7 from J, leaving 19 bases between them. Written as DNA, the CDR3 is TGTGCCAGCAGTTTATTATACTCTCCTAACTTGGGTGAAAAACTGTTTTTT. Translation: CASSLLYSPNLGEKLFF.

The sample holds many counts of this clonotype. The CDR3 loop reads CASSQDRSLPGRSYEQYF. The CDR3 bases are TGCGCCAGCAGCCAAGATAGATCCCTCCCAGGGCGTTCCTACGAGCAGTACTTC. The rearrangement uses TRBV4-3 and TRBJ2-7, with D perhaps TRBD1 (5 bases). CDR1 and CDR2 (germline): LGHNA, YSLEER. The CDR3 loop spans 18 amino acids. The germline V and J ends were trimmed by 0 bases and 1 base, with 19 bases remaining between them.

The sample holds a few counts of this clonotype. A much larger clone lies a single base off, so this may be a read error. The chain links TRBV7-2 to TRBJ2-3; D not certain. There are 15 residues in the CDR3. Germline values: CDR1 SGHTA, CDR2 FQGNSA. CDR3: CASSLGVGSTATQYF. CDR3 sequence (DNA): TGTGCCAGCAGCTTAGGAGTCGGGTCCACAGCTACGCAGTATTTT.